A single sample is the source of the 23 T cell receptor beta chains below, sequenced in a study of tumor and adjacent non-tumor tissue in lung cancer. TCRbeta libraries were built with three rounds of nested PCR, modified from ARM-PCR. TCRdb re-derived calls from the multiplex PCR reads in MiXCR, one entry per CDR3 protein. This sample has over 60,000 distinct CDR3 sequences; 75% to 90% occur once, and the top ten carry about 14%. RNA was extracted from bulk tissue without any cell sorting. Specimen: lung tumor tissue. These TCRs come from a woman aged 45-60 years with non-small cell lung cancer.

In the case of this clonotype: The junction departs from germline at one end; a sequencing error may be responsible. The V and J genes are TRBV10-2 and TRBJ1-5, with D tentatively TRBD1 (6 bases). The CDR3 is made up of 18 amino acids. CDR1 is WSHSY and CDR2 is SAAADI in the germline V gene. The DNA of the CDR3 is TGCGCCACCAGTATTCTACAGGGTCAAGGAGGTGCTAATCAGCCCCAGCATTTT. Translation gives CATSILQGQGGANQPQHF.

V gene TRBV1 combines with J gene TRBJ1-5. TRBV1 is termed a pseudogene. This CDR3 is built from 18 residues. DNA for the CDR3: TGCGCCAGCAGCCCACAGCCAGGACAGCCCCCCGCGGTTCAGCCCCAGCATTTT. Amino acid sequence: CASSPQPGQPPAVQPQHF.

This clonotype occurred a few times. Given a much more abundant clone one base away, this may be a read error. The chain is built from TRBV28 and TRBJ2-5; D is unresolved. The CDR3 covers 11 residues. The V gene's germline CDR1 is MDHEN and CDR2 SYDVKM. Trimming left V 7 bases short and J 7 bases short, with 10 bases between. In DNA, the CDR3 is TGTGCCAGCACATACGGCAGGACCCAGTACTTC. Encoded protein: CASTYGRTQYF.

This clonotype was seen once. A read error is likely, as this CDR3 ends without the conserved phenylalanine or tryptophan. This chain links TRBV11-3 with TRBJ2-7; 7 nucleotides align to TRBD2. The CDR3 contains 16 residues. J lost 4 bases, V lost 0 bases, and 9 bases had no gene match. Germline CDR1 and CDR2: SGHNT and YENEEA. Here the CDR3 reads CASSLDLSGGSYEQYL. The CDR3 bases are TGTGCCAGCAGCTTAGATCTATCGGGAGGATCTTACGAGCAGTACTTA.

This clonotype was observed a single time. A junction boundary mismatches the germline segment, possibly from a read error. The gene calls are TRBV20-1 and TRBJ2-7; TRBD2 is a possible D gene (5 bases). CDR3 length: 13 amino acids. In germline, CDR1 is DFQATT, CDR2 SNEGSKA (reference sequence). CDR3 region: CNARGRASYEQYF. In DNA, the CDR3 is TGCAATGCTAGAGGGCGGGCCTCCTACGAGCAGTACTTC.

As concerns this clonotype: The CDR3 carries no conserved terminal phenylalanine or tryptophan, so it likely arises from a read error. No DNA is shown, since the ends of the CDR3 on it are uncertain; the CDR3 is the one TCRdb lists. The CDR3 is CSARAKGAPYI. The chain couples TRBV20-1 to TRBJ1-3; the D call in the table, TRBD1, was not verified against the DNA. Germline values: CDR1 DFQATT, CDR2 SNEGSKA (reference sequence). Both ends counted, the CDR3 spans 11 residues.

The chain combines TRBV4-3 with TRBJ2-7; D unclear. The germline V gene encodes CDR1 LGHNA and CDR2 YSLEER. Trimming cost V 3 bases and J 4 bases, with 16 bases left between them. The CDR3 covers 15 residues. The CDR3 sequence is CASSHRVGESYEQYF. The DNA for the CDR3 is TGCGCCAGCAGCCACCGGGTCGGAGAGTCATACGAGCAGTACTTC.

Of note for this clonotype: The junction departs from germline at one end; a sequencing error may be responsible. The gene calls are TRBV5-1 and TRBJ2-1; D is possibly TRBD1 (6 bases). Germline-derived CDR1 and CDR2 are SGHRS and YFSETQ. This CDR3 is built from 14 residues. The chain's CDR3 is CASSSRVDRNEQVF. The CDR3 bases are TGCGCCAGCAGCTCTCGGGTTGACAGGAATGAGCAGGTCTTC. Full variable domain (remainder filled in from reference TRBV5-1 and TRBJ2-1): KAGVTQTPRYLIKTRGQQVTLSCSPISGHRSVSWYQQTPGQGLQFLFEYFSETQRNKGNFPGRFSGRQFSNSRSEMNVSTLELGDSALYLCASSSRVDRNEQVFGPGTRLTVL.

Judged by abundance, this clonotype is large. The CDR3 region is CASSQVFGREETQYF. DNA of the CDR3: TGTGCCAGCAGCCAAGTCTTCGGCAGGGAAGAGACCCAGTACTTC. The rearrangement joins TRBV4-2 to TRBJ2-5; a weak D match, TRBD1 (5 bases). The CDR3 is made up of 15 amino acids. Germline assignment: CDR1 LGHNA and CDR2 YNFKEQ. Trimming left V 1 base short and J 3 bases short, with 12 bases between.

Points on this clonotype: At one boundary the junction diverges from the germline segment, which might be a read error. The V gene is TRBV4-3, the J gene TRBJ2-1; 7 nucleotides match TRBD2. The CDR3 contains 17 residues. Per germline, CDR1 LGHNA and CDR2 YSLEER. The CDR3 loop reads CASRQTSVSNSYNERFF. As DNA, the CDR3 is TGCGCCAGCAGGCAAACTAGCGTTTCGAACTCCTACAATGAGCGGTTCTTC.

On this clonotype: Sequence at one end of the junction differs from germline and may be a read error. The chain joins TRBV5-1 to TRBJ2-5, with 7 positions matching TRBD1. This CDR3 region has 14 residues. Germline-derived CDR1 and CDR2 are SGHRS and YFSETQ. CDR3 DNA: TGTGCCATCAGTTTGGACAGGTTCCAAGAGACCCAGTACTTC. Translating it yields CAISLDRFQETQYF.

J is TRBJ2-7 and V is TRBV11-2; D might be TRBD1 (6 bases). The CDR3 is 15 amino acids. Germline lookup yields CDR1 SGHAT and CDR2 FQNNGV. DNA for the CDR3: TGTACCGGCAGCCTCCCGGGACACGCATACAACGAGCAGTACTTC. Translating gives CTGSLPGHAYNEQYF. Filled out from reference TRBV11-2 and TRBJ2-7, the complete variable domain reads EAGVAQSPRYKIIEKRQSVAFWCNPISGHATLYWYQQILGQGPKLLIQFQNNGVVDDSQLPKDRFSAERLKGVDSTLKIQPAKLEDSAVYLCTGSLPGHAYNEQYFGPGTRLTVT.

This chain links TRBV11-1 with TRBJ2-3; D uncertain. Germline CDR1 SGHAT, CDR2 FQDESV (reference sequence). CDR3 length equals 15 residues. Trimming pared 3 bases from V and 1 base from J, leaving 11 bases between. This CDR3 reads CASSFSVGCTDTQYF. For the CDR3, the DNA is TGTGCCAGCAGCTTCTCCGTGGGGTGCACAGATACGCAGTATTTT. The full variable domain, its missing parts supplied by reference TRBV11-1 and TRBJ2-3, is EAEVAQSPRYKITEKSQAVAFWCDPISGHATLYWYRQILGQGPELLVQFQDESVVDDSQLPKDRFSAERLKGVDSTLKIQPAELGDSAMYLCASSFSVGCTDTQYFGPGTRLTVL.

A single count supports this clonotype. This likely comes from a read error, as the CDR3 has no conserved phenylalanine or tryptophan at its end. The limits of the CDR3 on the DNA are not certain, so only TCRdb's listed CDR3 is given. The chain is built from TRBV6-5 and TRBJ1-5. Germline lookup yields CDR1 MNHEY and CDR2 SVGAGI. The CDR3 adds up to 15 amino acids, both ends counted. CDR3 residues: CASSPDSNSNQPEHC.

Turning to this clonotype: The junction differs from germline at one of its ends, possibly a read error. The chain carries TRBV4-3 and TRBJ2-1; D perhaps matches TRBD2 (5 bases). The CDR3 is 19 amino acids. Per germline, CDR1 LGHNA and CDR2 YSLEER. DNA for the CDR3: TGCGCCAGCAACCAAGAATTTAGCGAGAGGGTGAGCTCCTACAATGAGCAGTTCTTC. This sequence encodes CASNQEFSERVSSYNEQFF.

A word on this clonotype: A read error may produce the germline difference seen at one junction end. V usage is TRBV28 and J usage is TRBJ1-5; D is unresolved. Germline CDR1 reads MDHEN; CDR2 reads SYDVKM. The CDR3 is 12 amino acids. CDR3 DNA: TGTGCTAGCAGTTTATCGGTGTCGCCCCAGCTTTTT. It specifies CASSLSVSPQLF.

In its sample, this clonotype was seen a few times. This may be a read error, as it is one base from a much larger clone. The chain uses TRBV7-8 and TRBJ2-1; either TRBD1 or TRBD2 may fit D (5 bases each). CDR3 size: 16 residues. Germline CDR1 reads SGHVS; CDR2 reads FQNEAQ. V shed 5 bases and J shed 1 base, with 15 bases lying between them. The CDR3 loop is CASSPGRGISYNEQFF. As DNA, the CDR3 is TGTGCCAGCAGCCCAGGTCGGGGCATTTCCTACAATGAGCAGTTCTTC.

In the case of this clonotype: An end of the junction does not agree with germline; a read error may underlie this. The chain carries TRBV6-2 or TRBV6-3 and TRBJ2-6; D unresolved. There are 15 residues in the CDR3. Per the germline V gene, CDR1 is MNHEY and CDR2 is SVGEGT. Here the CDR3 reads CASSSRLGGVNVLTF. DNA of the CDR3: TGTGCCAGCAGTTCCCGCCTCGGTGGGGTCAACGTCCTGACTTTC.

This rearrangement joins TRBV28 to TRBJ2-7; D is uncertain. The V end lost 6 bases, the J end lost 4 bases, and 13 bases lay between the germline ends. CDR1 is MDHEN and CDR2 is SYDVKM in the germline V gene. CDR3 length: 13 amino acids. The CDR3 loop is CASSSQSLYEQYF. The CDR3 nucleotides read TGTGCCAGCAGCTCTCAAAGCCTGTACGAGCAGTACTTC.

This clonotype was recorded only once. The junction departs from the called germline gene at one end, perhaps through a read error. This chain joins TRBV6-1 and TRBJ1-4; the D is unclear. CDR3 length equals 17 residues. Per germline, CDR1 MNHNS and CDR2 SASEGT. CDR3 loop: CASSQTVDTATNEKLIF. The CDR3 DNA reads TGTGCCAGCAGTCAGACCGTAGATACTGCAACTAATGAAAAACTGATTTTT.

This clonotype has more than one count but fewer than ten. Just one base apart from a much larger clone, this may be a read error. The rearrangement joins TRBV7-3 to TRBJ2-1; D might be TRBD2 (6 bases). This CDR3 comprises 16 residues. Per germline, CDR1 SGHTA and CDR2 FQGTGA. Trimming left V 1 base short and J 7 bases short, with 17 bases between. Written as DNA, the CDR3 is TGTGCCAGCAGCTTAATTGCGGGAAGGCCTCTGAATGAGCAGTTCTTC. Translated, it gives CASSLIAGRPLNEQFF.

On this clonotype: The conserved closing phenylalanine or tryptophan is absent in this CDR3, likely reflecting a read error. The DNA is omitted, as the CDR3 cannot be located on it reliably, and the CDR3 follows TCRdb's listing. The CDR3 sequence: CSASSGTGRRNAIL. This chain links TRBV20-1 with TRBJ1-1; the table's D call, TRBD1, has no DNA check behind it. CDR1 is DFQATT and CDR2 is SNEGSKA in the germline V gene (reference sequence). The CDR3 region is 14 residues in length, termini included.

This clonotype was picked up a small number of times. The chain links TRBV9 to TRBJ2-1; 9 bases are a match to TRBD2. V gave up 4 bases and J gave up 7 bases; unmatched junction bases: 12. Looked up from germline, CDR1 is SGDLS and CDR2 is YYNGEE. The CDR3 is made up of 16 amino acids. Here the CDR3 DNA reads TGTGCCAGCAGCTCAAGGACTAGCGCAACACGGAATGAGCAGTTCTTC. Translating it yields CASSSRTSATRNEQFF.